These T cell receptor beta chains were read from a single sample in a study of shared clonotypes between healthy human individuals. Sequencing was performed with immunoSEQ multiplex PCR; in TCRdb, only in-frame clones are kept and a portion is missing. The profile shows about 2.4 million clones, under 95% of them singletons. Sequencing input: naive CD4+ T cells from PBMCs. All receptors come from a man aged 18 to 29 in good health. Some clones in this sample may be carry-over from other donors' samples. Both conserved end residues are trimmed from each CDR3. D genes are given only for firm matches.

v_gene,j_gene,d_gene,CDR3aa
TRBV4-2,TRBJ1-1,.,ASSLRVGVNTEAF
TRBV5-1,TRBJ1-1,TRBD1,ASSVGTGYDTEAF
TRBV4-1,TRBJ2-1,TRBD2,ASSQALTSGNEYEQF
TRBV18,TRBJ2-7,.,ASSPQVGYEQY
TRBV5-1,TRBJ2-7,TRBD2,ASSLGMVAGVYEQY
TRBV11-2,TRBJ2-1,.,ASSLVGSGNSQF
TRBV18,TRBJ2-1,.,ASSPASGKGPEGSYNEQF
TRBV27,TRBJ2-6,.,ASSWGRAHSGANVLT
TRBV18,TRBJ1-1,TRBD1,ASSPLRTGTLEDTEAF
TRBV5-4,TRBJ1-4,TRBD1,ASSEGTAEKLF
TRBV5-1,TRBJ2-7,.,ASSQQTGPYEQY
TRBV4-2,TRBJ1-4,.,ASSQEGGLTNEKLF
TRBV4-2,TRBJ1-1,TRBD1,ASSQDGRGLGAF
TRBV7-9,TRBJ1-3,.,ASSIRDGGNTIY
TRBV18,TRBJ2-7,.,ASSPRSWGEQY
TRBV27,TRBJ2-7,TRBD2,ASSSPGTSGREQY
TRBV7-2,TRBJ2-1,.,ASSFWGRREF
TRBV5-3,TRBJ2-7,.,ARTFGGAESWQY
TRBV7-2,TRBJ2-7,TRBD1,ASSPRQGRRYEQY
TRBV6-6,TRBJ2-7,.,ASTRPGQTAYEQY
TRBV7-8,TRBJ2-3,TRBD2,ASSLGAGGPDTQY
TRBV7-2,TRBJ2-7,TRBD1,ASSYGQGSYEQY
TRBV5-1,TRBJ1-1,TRBD1,ASGIEGAGNTEAF
TRBV19,TRBJ2-3,.,ASGSRYTQY
TRBV2,TRBJ2-3,TRBD1,ASTGQGAGTDTQY
TRBV5-1,TRBJ2-1,TRBD2,ASSLVRGGTYNEQF
TRBV23-1,TRBJ2-7,.,APPGLLYEQY
TRBV28,TRBJ2-5,.,AAQQGRETQY
TRBV9,TRBJ1-5,.,ASNPKFSRNNQPQH
TRBV19,TRBJ2-5,.,ASSKSSSETQY
TRBV5-1,TRBJ1-1,.,ASSLAGGQAF
TRBV6-5,TRBJ2-3,TRBD1,ASRQGTDTQY
TRBV5-1,TRBJ2-1,TRBD2,ASSRGLAGESPF
TRBV7-3,TRBJ2-2,TRBD2,ASSQAGRGTGELF
TRBV11-2,TRBJ2-3,.,ASSRPTTDTQY
TRBV5-4,TRBJ2-4,TRBD2,ASSLESSGRRIQY
TRBV29-1,TRBJ1-1,.,SVVGGGSLNTEAF
TRBV19,TRBJ1-1,TRBD1,ASSPDRVGGTEAF
TRBV18,TRBJ2-3,.,ASSPGDTQY
TRBV29-1,TRBJ2-3,.,SVAGILSMNPSTDTQY
TRBV7-9,TRBJ2-5,TRBD1,ASSSHRGSGETQY
TRBV29-1,TRBJ1-1,.,SAGTVNTEAF
TRBV7-9,TRBJ1-2,.,ASSFGFGGQVGGGYT
TRBV2,TRBJ1-2,.,ASSVWGNGYT
TRBV9,TRBJ2-7,TRBD1,ASSADRARGYEQY
TRBV5-5,TRBJ2-2,.,ASSLGWRTNTGELF
TRBV27,TRBJ2-4,.,ASISQNIQY
TRBV2,TRBJ2-1,TRBD2,ASSERGRVSYNEQF
TRBV13,TRBJ2-3,TRBD2,ASSLLAGIGYTQY
TRBV28,TRBJ2-7,TRBD1,ASRDRGHEQY
TRBV6-6,TRBJ2-7,TRBD1,ASTRTGSSYEQY
TRBV29-1,TRBJ2-3,TRBD2,SADSFPQRLAGGTDTQY
TRBV4-3,TRBJ1-2,.,ASSQEHLLNYGYT
TRBV7-7,TRBJ2-3,.,ASSSSRGDTQY
TRBV7-9,TRBJ2-3,.,ASSFGQSPSTDTQY